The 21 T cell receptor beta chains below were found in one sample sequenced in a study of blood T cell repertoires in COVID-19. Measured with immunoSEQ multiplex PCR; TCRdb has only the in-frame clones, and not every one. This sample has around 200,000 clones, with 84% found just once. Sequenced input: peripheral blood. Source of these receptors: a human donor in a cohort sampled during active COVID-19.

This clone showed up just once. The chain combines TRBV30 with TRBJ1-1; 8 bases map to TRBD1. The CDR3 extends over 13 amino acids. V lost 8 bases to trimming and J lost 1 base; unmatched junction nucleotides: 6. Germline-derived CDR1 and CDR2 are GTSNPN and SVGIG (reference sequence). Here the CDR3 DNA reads TGTGCCAGAGACAGGGGAACGAACACTGAAGCTTTCTTT. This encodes CARDRGTNTEAFF.

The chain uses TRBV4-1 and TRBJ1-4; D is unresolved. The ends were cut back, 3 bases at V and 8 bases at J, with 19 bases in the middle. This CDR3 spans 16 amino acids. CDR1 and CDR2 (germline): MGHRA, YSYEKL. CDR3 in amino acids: CASSQAMGRDWEKLFF. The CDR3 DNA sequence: TGCGCCAGCAGCCAGGCCATGGGGAGGGATTGGGAAAAACTGTTTTTT.

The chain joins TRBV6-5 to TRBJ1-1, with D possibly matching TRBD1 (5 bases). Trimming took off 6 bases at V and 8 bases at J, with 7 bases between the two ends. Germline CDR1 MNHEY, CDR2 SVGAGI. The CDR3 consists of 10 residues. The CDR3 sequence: CASRTGEAFF. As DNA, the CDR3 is TGTGCCAGCAGAACAGGAGAAGCTTTCTTT.

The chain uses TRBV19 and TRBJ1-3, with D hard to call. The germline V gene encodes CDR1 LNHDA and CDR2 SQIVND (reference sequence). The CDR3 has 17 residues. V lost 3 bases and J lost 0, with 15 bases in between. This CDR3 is CASSIMEETSSGNTIYF. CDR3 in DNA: TGTGCCAGTAGTATCATGGAGGAGACTTCCTCTGGAAACACCATATATTTT.

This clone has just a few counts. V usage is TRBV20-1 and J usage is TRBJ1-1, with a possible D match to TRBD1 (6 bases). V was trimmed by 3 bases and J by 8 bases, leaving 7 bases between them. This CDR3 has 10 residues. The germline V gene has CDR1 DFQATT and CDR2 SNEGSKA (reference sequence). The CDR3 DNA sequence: TGCAGTGCTAGTGACAGGGAAGCTTTCTTT. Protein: CSASDREAFF.

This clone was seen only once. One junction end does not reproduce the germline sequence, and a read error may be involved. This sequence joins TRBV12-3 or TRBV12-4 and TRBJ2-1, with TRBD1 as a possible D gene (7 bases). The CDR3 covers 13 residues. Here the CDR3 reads CASSLTQGEVVIF. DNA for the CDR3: TGTGCCAGCAGTTTAACGCAGGGGGAGGTGGTAATCTTC.

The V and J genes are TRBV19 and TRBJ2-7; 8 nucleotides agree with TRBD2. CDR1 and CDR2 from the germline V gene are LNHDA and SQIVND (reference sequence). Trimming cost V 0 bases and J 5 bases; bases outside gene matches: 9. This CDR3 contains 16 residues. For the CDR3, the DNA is TGTGCCAGTAGTATAGATTCCGGCGGGGGGAGGGACGAGCAGTACTTC. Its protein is CASSIDSGGGRDEQYF.

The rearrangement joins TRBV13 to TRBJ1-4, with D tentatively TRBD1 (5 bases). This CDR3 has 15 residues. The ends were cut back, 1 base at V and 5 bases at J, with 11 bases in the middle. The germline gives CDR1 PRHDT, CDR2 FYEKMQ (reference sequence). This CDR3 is CASSLAAGQNEKLFF. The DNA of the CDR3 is TGTGCCAGCAGCTTAGCTGCAGGGCAAAATGAAAAACTGTTTTTT.

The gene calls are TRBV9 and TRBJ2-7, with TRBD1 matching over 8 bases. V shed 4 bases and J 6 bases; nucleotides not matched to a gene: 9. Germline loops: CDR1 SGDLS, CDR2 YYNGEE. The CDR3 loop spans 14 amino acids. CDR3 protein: CASSTAQGAGEQYF. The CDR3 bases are TGTGCCAGCAGCACCGCGCAGGGGGCGGGCGAGCAGTACTTC. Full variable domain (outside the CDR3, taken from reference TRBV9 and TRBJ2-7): DSGVTQTPKHLITATGQRVTLRCSPRSGDLSVYWYQQSLDQGLQFLIQYYNGEERAKGNILERFSAQQFPDLHSELNLSSLELGDSALYFCASSTAQGAGEQYFGPGTRLTVT.

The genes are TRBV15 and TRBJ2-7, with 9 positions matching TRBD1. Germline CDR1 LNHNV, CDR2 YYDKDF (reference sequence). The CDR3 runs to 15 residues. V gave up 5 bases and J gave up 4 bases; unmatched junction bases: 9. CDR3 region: CATSSGGTGLYEQYF. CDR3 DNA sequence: TGTGCCACCAGCTCCGGCGGGACAGGGCTGTACGAGCAGTACTTC.

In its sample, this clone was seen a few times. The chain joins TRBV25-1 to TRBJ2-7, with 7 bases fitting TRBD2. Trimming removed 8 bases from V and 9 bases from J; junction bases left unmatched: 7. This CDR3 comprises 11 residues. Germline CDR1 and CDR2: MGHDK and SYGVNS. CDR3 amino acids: CASGGVFRQYF. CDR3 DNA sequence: TGTGCCAGCGGGGGGGTGTTTAGGCAGTACTTC.

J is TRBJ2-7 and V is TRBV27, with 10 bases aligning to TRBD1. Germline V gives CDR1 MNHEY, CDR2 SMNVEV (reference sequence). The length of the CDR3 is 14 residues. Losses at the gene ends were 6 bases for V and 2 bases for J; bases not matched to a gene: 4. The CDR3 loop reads CASSRDRGTYEQYF. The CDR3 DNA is TGTGCCAGCAGCCGGGACAGGGGAACCTACGAGCAGTACTTC.

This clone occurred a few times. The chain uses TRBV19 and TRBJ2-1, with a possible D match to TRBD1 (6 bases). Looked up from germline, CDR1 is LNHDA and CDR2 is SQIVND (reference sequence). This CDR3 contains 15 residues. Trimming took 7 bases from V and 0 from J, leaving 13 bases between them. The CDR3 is CASTGQFSSYNEQFF. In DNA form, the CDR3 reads TGTGCCAGTACCGGACAGTTCAGCTCCTACAATGAGCAGTTCTTC.

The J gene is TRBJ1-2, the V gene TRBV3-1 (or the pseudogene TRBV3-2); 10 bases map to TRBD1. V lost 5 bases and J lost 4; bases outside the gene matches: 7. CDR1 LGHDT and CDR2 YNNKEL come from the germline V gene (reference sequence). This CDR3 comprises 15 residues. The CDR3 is CASSVGQGDSYGYTF. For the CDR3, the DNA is TGTGCCAGCAGCGTAGGACAGGGGGATTCCTATGGCTACACCTTC.

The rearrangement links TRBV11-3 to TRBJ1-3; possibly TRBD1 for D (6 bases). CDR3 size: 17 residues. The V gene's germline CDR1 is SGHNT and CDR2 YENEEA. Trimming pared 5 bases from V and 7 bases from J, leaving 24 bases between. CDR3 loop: CASSPKPPTGNGNTIYF. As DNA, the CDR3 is TGTGCCAGCAGCCCGAAACCCCCCACAGGGAATGGCAACACCATATATTTT. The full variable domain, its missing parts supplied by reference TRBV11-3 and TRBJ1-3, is EAGVVQSPRYKIIEKKQPVAFWCNPISGHNTLYWYLQNLGQGPELLIRYENEEAVDDSQLPKDRFSAERLKGVDSTLKIQPAELGDSAVYLCASSPKPPTGNGNTIYFGEGSWLTVV.

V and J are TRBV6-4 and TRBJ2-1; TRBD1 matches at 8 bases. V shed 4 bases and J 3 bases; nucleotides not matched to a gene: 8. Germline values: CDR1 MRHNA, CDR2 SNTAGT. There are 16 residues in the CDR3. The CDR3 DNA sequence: TGTGCCAGCAGTGCCTTGGACAGGGAAATCTACAATGAGCAGTTCTTC. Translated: CASSALDREIYNEQFF.

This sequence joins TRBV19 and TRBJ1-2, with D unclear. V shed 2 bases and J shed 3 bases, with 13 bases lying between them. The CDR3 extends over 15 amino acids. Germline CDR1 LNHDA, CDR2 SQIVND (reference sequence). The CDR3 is CASSISGATDYGYTF. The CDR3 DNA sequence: TGTGCCAGTAGTATATCGGGAGCCACAGACTATGGCTACACCTTC.

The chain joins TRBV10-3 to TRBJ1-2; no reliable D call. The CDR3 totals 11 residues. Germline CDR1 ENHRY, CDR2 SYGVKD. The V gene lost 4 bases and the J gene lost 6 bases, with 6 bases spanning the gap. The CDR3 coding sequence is TGTGCCATCAGTGCTTCAGATGGCTACACCTTC. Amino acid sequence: CAISASDGYTF.

CDR3 amino acids: CASSLPSSYEQYF. The CDR3 DNA follows: TGTGCCAGCAGCTTACCGAGCTCCTACGAGCAGTACTTC. The chain uses TRBV5-6 and TRBJ2-7; D gene unclear. Germline V gene sequence: CDR1 SGHDT, CDR2 YYEEEE. V was clipped by 2 bases and J by 0 bases, with 6 bases between them. CDR3 length equals 13 residues.

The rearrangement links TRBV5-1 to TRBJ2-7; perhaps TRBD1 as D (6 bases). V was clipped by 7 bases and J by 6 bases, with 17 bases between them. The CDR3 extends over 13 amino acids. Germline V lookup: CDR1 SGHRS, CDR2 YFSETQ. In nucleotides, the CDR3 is TGCGCCAGCTACAGGGAAAGAGGGGGCGAGCAGTACTTC. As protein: CASYRERGGEQYF.

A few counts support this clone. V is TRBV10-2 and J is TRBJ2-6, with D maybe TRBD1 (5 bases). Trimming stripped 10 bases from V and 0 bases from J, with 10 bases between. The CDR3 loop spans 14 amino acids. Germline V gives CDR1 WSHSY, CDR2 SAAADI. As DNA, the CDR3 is TGCGCCACAACGACAGACTCTGGGGCCAACGTCCTGACTTTC. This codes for CATTTDSGANVLTF.